A selection of T cell receptor beta chains follows, all from one sample in a study of blood T cell repertoires in COVID-19. TCRdb's copy holds only in-frame clones and misses some; the assay was immunoSEQ multiplex PCR. This sample has around 300,000 clones; around nine tenths occur once, and the top ten carry about 6.1%. The sample comprised PBMCs or T cells enriched from blood (not recorded which). The receptors derive from a middle-aged woman who had recovered from COVID-19. CDR3s leave out the opening cysteine and the closing phenylalanine or tryptophan. D genes are given only for firm matches. The size of a clone is reported for some rows only, either as once, few or many, or as a class for expanded clones.

size	V	J	length	D	CDR3
once	TRBV24-1	TRBJ2-7	12	TRBD2	ARSQGLAGREQY
-	TRBV28	TRBJ2-3	13	-	ASSQPGLHTDTQY
-	TRBV30	TRBJ2-5	13	TRBD2	AWSTREGLGETQY
once	TRBV27	TRBJ2-1	13	TRBD1	ASSYVTGAYNEQF
-	TRBV27	TRBJ2-5	12	TRBD1	ASRLTGIGETQY
once	TRBV11-2	TRBJ2-2	13	-	ASSFASAPTGELF
-	TRBV7-8	TRBJ2-3	13	TRBD1	ASSLEGTGRDTQY
-	TRBV5-4	TRBJ1-1	11	-	ASSPPTGTEAF
-	TRBV6-6	TRBJ2-7	16	TRBD2	ASSRTSGSKGGSYEQY
-	TRBV9	TRBJ2-7	11	TRBD1	ASSGQGGYEQY
-	TRBV7-8	TRBJ1-5	11	-	ASSITGHQPQH
-	TRBV30	TRBJ1-5	13	TRBD1	AWMDRDSPNQPQH
-	TRBV5-4	TRBJ2-1	12	-	ASSLGQITPLQF
-	TRBV3-1/TRBV3-2	TRBJ1-5	11	-	ASSQDRGQPQH
-	TRBV19	TRBJ1-3	11	-	ASTRGTGNTIY
-	TRBV19	TRBJ2-1	18	TRBD1	ASSLRRGQGSLSPYNEQF
-	TRBV5-1	TRBJ2-7	12	TRBD1	ASSSWGTGDEQY
-	TRBV6-6	TRBJ2-7	13	-	ASTRAGETVYEQY
-	TRBV7-2	TRBJ2-1	13	TRBD1	ASSLWQGARNEQF
-	TRBV20-1	TRBJ2-7	11	TRBD2	SASSSGMDEQY
once	TRBV4-3	TRBJ1-2	14	-	ASSQEYTRGGSGYT
-	TRBV7-3	TRBJ2-3	12	TRBD2	ASSSLGGEDTQY
-	TRBV28	TRBJ2-3	13	TRBD2	ASSLTSGGTDTQY
-	TRBV27	TRBJ2-7	13	TRBD1	ASSTDRDRGYEQY
few	TRBV7-2	TRBJ2-5	10	-	ASSLARETQY
-	TRBV5-5	TRBJ2-7	12	-	ASSLAQGGREQY
few	TRBV7-3	TRBJ1-6	12	-	ASSLQKYNSPLH
-	TRBV28	TRBJ1-4	12	-	ASSLRVQNEKLF
-	TRBV11-2	TRBJ2-5	14	TRBD2	ASSLVAGGSIETQY
few	TRBV28	TRBJ1-2	15	TRBD1	ASSLYGQGASNYGYT
once	TRBV7-2	TRBJ2-5	13	-	ASSLVGGSGETQY
-	TRBV30	TRBJ1-2	13	-	AWSVLAGVHYGYT
-	TRBV19	TRBJ1-2	12	TRBD1	ASRLRTGDNGYT
-	TRBV6-5	TRBJ1-1	12	-	ASSPKYRRGEAF
-	TRBV2	TRBJ2-7	12	-	ASRGSSAAYEQY
once	TRBV4-2	TRBJ1-5	13	TRBD1	ASSQGDRGGQPQH
once	TRBV24-1	TRBJ2-3	11	-	ATSDPYQDTQY
-	TRBV7-2	TRBJ2-2	11	-	ASSLAIVGELF
-	TRBV7-2	TRBJ1-1	12	-	ASSLAGLNTEAF
-	TRBV7-9	TRBJ1-6	10	-	ASSLGPSPLH
once	TRBV9	TRBJ2-3	14	TRBD1	ASSMGQGLGTDTQY
-	TRBV18	TRBJ2-7	13	-	ASSPEGGGAYEQY
-	TRBV7-2	TRBJ1-5	14	-	ASTLGGGYSNQPQH
-	TRBV28	TRBJ2-7	11	-	AHKAGSSYEQY
-	TRBV7-2	TRBJ1-6	12	-	ASSSHRTDSPLH
-	TRBV3-1/TRBV3-2	TRBJ2-1	12	TRBD1	ASAGQGSYNEQF
-	TRBV3-1/TRBV3-2	TRBJ2-3	16	TRBD2	ASSQGESEGGPLDTQY
-	TRBV28	TRBJ1-6	13	TRBD1	ASSTTGQGNSPLH
-	TRBV7-8	TRBJ2-3	14	TRBD2	ASSLRASGSPDTQY
-	TRBV6-2/TRBV6-3	TRBJ2-2	11	-	ASSVLIAGELF
once	TRBV7-2	TRBJ2-3	13	-	ASSFSGLSTDTQY
-	TRBV7-2	TRBJ2-3	11	-	ASSLAGGDTQY
-	TRBV6-6	TRBJ1-1	12	TRBD1	ASSYLGQDTEAF
few	TRBV2	TRBJ2-1	12	TRBD2	ASRETGLAEEQF
-	TRBV2	TRBJ1-4	13	-	ASKTQAPTNEKLF